Listed here are 21 T cell receptor beta chains from one sample, sequenced in a study of long-term antiretroviral therapy in people with HIV. Survey level was the resolution at which the v3.0 immunoSEQ assay ran. Clones were sequenced by immunoSEQ multiplex PCR, and TCRdb holds only the in-frame ones, with some missing. The sample records about 28,000 clones, roughly 80% being singletons. The sequenced sample was unsorted PBMCs, obtained 3 years after starting antiretroviral therapy. All receptors derive from a man aged 40-49 years with HIV.

V and J are TRBV7-2 and TRBJ1-6, with D unclear. Germline CDR1 is SGHTA and CDR2 is FQGNSA. Deletions cut 2 bases from V and 6 bases from J, with 8 bases between. The CDR3 loop spans 14 amino acids. This CDR3 reads CASSLKQINSPLHF. The CDR3, as DNA: TGTGCCAGCAGCTTAAAACAGATTAATTCACCCCTCCACTTT.

CDR3: CASSGSEWGNEQFF. The DNA for the CDR3 is TGTGCCAGCAGCGGGTCCGAGTGGGGCAATGAGCAGTTCTTC. The chain combines TRBV9 with TRBJ2-1; D not certain. The V gene's germline CDR1 is SGDLS and CDR2 YYNGEE. This CDR3 spans 14 amino acids. V shed 3 bases and J shed 6 bases, with 13 bases lying between them.

The V gene is TRBV9, the J gene TRBJ2-5; 7 bases line up with TRBD2. The germline V gene has CDR1 SGDLS and CDR2 YYNGEE. The J segment lost 5 bases and the V segment lost 0 bases, leaving 7 bases of the junction unmatched. The CDR3 has 15 amino acids. DNA for the CDR3: TGTGCCAGCAGCGTAGAGGACACCGGGAGGGAGACCCAGTACTTC. Translating it yields CASSVEDTGRETQYF.

The J gene is TRBJ2-4, the V gene TRBV5-4; D tentatively reads TRBD1 or TRBD2 (5 bases each). Germline CDR1 reads SGHNT; CDR2 reads YYREEE (reference sequence). V shed 4 bases and J shed 8 bases, with 19 bases lying between them. The length of the CDR3 is 15 residues. In DNA form, the CDR3 reads TGTGCCAGCAGCCCCCACGGGACCATTAACGACATTCAGTACTTC. This gives the protein CASSPHGTINDIQYF. Together with reference TRBV5-4 and TRBJ2-4, the CDR3 gives the full variable domain: ETGVTQSPTHLIKTRGQQVTLRCSSQSGHNTVSWYQQALGQGPQFIFQYYREEENGRGNFPPRFSGLQFPNYSSELNVNALELDDSALYLCASSPHGTINDIQYFGAGTRLSVL.

The V and J genes are TRBV28 and TRBJ2-4, with a weak D call TRBD1 (5 bases). Deletions cut 4 bases from V and 1 base from J, with 14 bases between. Germline V lookup: CDR1 MDHEN, CDR2 SYDVKM. This CDR3 is 16 amino acids long. The CDR3 region is CASSYRQQRAKNIQYF. CDR3 sequence (DNA): TGTGCCAGCAGTTACCGACAGCAACGTGCCAAAAACATTCAGTACTTC. Full variable domain (rest looked up from reference TRBV28 and TRBJ2-4): DVKVTQSSRYLVKRTGEKVFLECVQDMDHENMFWYRQDPGLGLRLIYFSYDVKMKEKGDIPEGYSVSREKKERFSLILESASTNQTSMYLCASSYRQQRAKNIQYFGAGTRLSVL.

The chain has TRBV19 and TRBJ2-1, with D unresolved. The V gene lost 3 bases and the J gene lost 2 bases, with 5 bases spanning the gap. CDR1 and CDR2 (germline): LNHDA, SQIVND (reference sequence). There are 13 residues in the CDR3. Here the CDR3 reads CASSIAPYNEQFF. The CDR3 nucleotides are TGTGCCAGTAGTATTGCTCCCTACAATGAGCAGTTCTTC.

The V gene is TRBV5-1, the J gene TRBJ2-1; D gene ambiguous. This CDR3 region has 13 residues. CDR1 and CDR2 from the germline V gene are SGHRS and YFSETQ. Trimming took 7 bases from V and 0 from J, leaving 8 bases between them. The CDR3 DNA sequence: TGCGCCAGCCGAGAGAGCTCCTACAATGAGCAGTTCTTC. The encoded protein is CASRESSYNEQFF.

This clone has a single count. The chain uses TRBV10-3 and TRBJ1-1; D ambiguous. This CDR3 is 13 amino acids long. Deletions cut 6 bases from V and 8 bases from J, with 16 bases between. Germline V lookup: CDR1 ENHRY, CDR2 SYGVKD. This CDR3 is CAISPNDGPEAFF. CDR3 DNA: TGTGCCATCAGCCCAAATGACGGTCCCGAAGCTTTCTTT.

The count of this clone is one. This sequence joins TRBV18 and TRBJ1-3; D is perhaps TRBD1 (5 bases). Germline V lookup: CDR1 KGHSH, CDR2 LQKENI. This CDR3 is 16 amino acids long. V lost 3 bases and J lost 0, with 12 bases in between. In DNA, the CDR3 is TGTGCCAGCTCACCGTCCAGGGTTGGCTCTGGAAACACCATATATTTT. Translated, it gives CASSPSRVGSGNTIYF.

The chain recombines TRBV28 with TRBJ2-5, with D possibly TRBD2 on 6 matching bases. Germline loops: CDR1 MDHEN, CDR2 SYDVKM. The CDR3 consists of 15 residues. Deletions cut 6 bases from V and 9 bases from J, with 23 bases between. CDR3 sequence: CASSYARGAGSAQYF. The CDR3 coding sequence is TGTGCCAGCAGCTACGCACGTGGGGCGGGATCGGCCCAGTACTTC.

The V and J genes are TRBV27 and TRBJ2-1, with D perhaps assigned TRBD1 or TRBD2 (5 bases each). In germline, CDR1 is MNHEY, CDR2 SMNVEV (reference sequence). The CDR3 sequence is 14 residues long. The V and J ends lost 8 bases and 5 bases respectively, with 16 bases between them. CDR3 coding DNA: TGTGCCAGCGCTACCGGGACGACAGACAATGAGCAGTTCTTC. Translation: CASATGTTDNEQFF.

This clone showed up just a few times. The sample carries other DNA sequences with the same CDR3. The chain employs TRBV6-5 and TRBJ1-1; 7 bases are shared with TRBD1. Germline CDR1 and CDR2: MNHEY and SVGAGI. J was trimmed by 4 bases and V by 6 bases; bases with no gene match: 5. This CDR3 is 13 amino acids long. The CDR3 loop reads CASRESGGTEAFF. In DNA, the CDR3 is TGTGCCAGCAGGGAATCAGGGGGCACTGAAGCTTTCTTT.

This clone was recorded a few times. The chain links TRBV18 to TRBJ1-2, with 8 bases matching TRBD1. The CDR3 runs 16 residues. The germline V gene encodes CDR1 KGHSH and CDR2 LQKENI. Germline trimming cut 2 bases from V and 0 bases from J; bases unmatched to any gene: 5. DNA for the CDR3: TGTGCCAGCTCACCATCTTGGACAGGGACTAACTATGGCTACACCTTC. Protein product: CASSPSWTGTNYGYTF.

V gene TRBV7-9 combines with J gene TRBJ2-7; D uncertain. Per the germline V gene, CDR1 is SEHNR and CDR2 is FQNEAQ (reference sequence). The CDR3 runs 15 residues. The germline V and J ends were trimmed by 2 bases and 2 bases, with 13 bases remaining between them. As DNA, the CDR3 is TGTGCCAGCAGCTTACAGAACAATCTAACCTACGAGCAGTACTTC. This sequence encodes CASSLQNNLTYEQYF.

The chain has TRBV15 and TRBJ1-2; TRBD1 aligns across 7 bases. V lost 4 bases and J lost 0; bases outside the gene matches: 11. The germline V gene has CDR1 LNHNV and CDR2 YYDKDF (reference sequence). The CDR3 loop spans 17 amino acids. The CDR3 spells CATSKTPTGQTNYGYTF. The CDR3 DNA reads TGTGCCACCAGCAAAACTCCCACGGGACAGACTAACTATGGCTACACCTTC.

The chain joins TRBV19 to TRBJ1-4; 8 bases match TRBD1. Germline CDR1 LNHDA, CDR2 SQIVND (reference sequence). The junction had 7 bases not matched to a gene; V was cut back by 9 bases and J by 10 bases. The CDR3 extends over 12 amino acids. In DNA, the CDR3 is TGTGCCAGCGGACAGGGTGCCGGAAAACTGTTTTTT. It codes for CASGQGAGKLFF.

The CDR3, as DNA: TGCAGCGTTCGACAGGGGGCCTACGAGCAGTACTTC. Amino acid sequence: CSVRQGAYEQYF. The J gene is TRBJ2-7, the V gene TRBV29-1, with TRBD1 matching over 9 bases. Germline V gives CDR1 SQVTM, CDR2 ANQGSEA. The CDR3 is 12 amino acids. Losses at the gene ends were 5 bases for V and 2 bases for J; bases not matched to a gene: 1.

V is TRBV29-1 and J is TRBJ2-7; possibly TRBD2 for D (6 bases). Germline assignment: CDR1 SQVTM and CDR2 ANQGSEA. Trimming cost V 6 bases and J 1 base, with 13 bases left between them. The CDR3 consists of 13 residues. Written as DNA, the CDR3 is TGCAGCGTGGAGGGTCCCGGATCCTACGAGCAGTACTTC. The encoded protein is CSVEGPGSYEQYF.

The chain links TRBV15 to TRBJ1-4, with a possible D match to TRBD1 (6 bases). Germline V gene data show CDR1 as LNHNV and CDR2 as YYDKDF (reference sequence). Trimming shortened V by 0 bases and J by 3 bases, and 8 bases separated the two germline ends. CDR3 length: 15 amino acids. The CDR3 DNA is TGTGCCACCAGCAGAGACGGACAGTCTAATGAAAAACTGTTTTTT. It translates to CATSRDGQSNEKLFF.

The chain has TRBV7-9 and TRBJ1-2; the D gene is possibly TRBD1 (6 bases). Germline V gene sequence: CDR1 SEHNR, CDR2 FQNEAQ (reference sequence). V lost 6 bases and J lost 6, with 14 bases in between. This CDR3 comprises 13 residues. The DNA of the CDR3 is TGTGCCAGCAGTTCAGGGGTTCTACATGGCTACACCTTC. Translating it yields CASSSGVLHGYTF.

The J gene is TRBJ2-1, the V gene TRBV6-1, with D perhaps matching TRBD1 or TRBD2 (5 bases each). Trimming removed 3 bases from V and 7 bases from J, with 13 bases in between. The V gene's germline CDR1 is MNHNS and CDR2 SASEGT. The CDR3 covers 14 residues. The CDR3 spells CASSEWDGANEQFF. The CDR3 bases are TGTGCCAGCAGTGAGTGGGACGGGGCAAATGAGCAGTTCTTC.